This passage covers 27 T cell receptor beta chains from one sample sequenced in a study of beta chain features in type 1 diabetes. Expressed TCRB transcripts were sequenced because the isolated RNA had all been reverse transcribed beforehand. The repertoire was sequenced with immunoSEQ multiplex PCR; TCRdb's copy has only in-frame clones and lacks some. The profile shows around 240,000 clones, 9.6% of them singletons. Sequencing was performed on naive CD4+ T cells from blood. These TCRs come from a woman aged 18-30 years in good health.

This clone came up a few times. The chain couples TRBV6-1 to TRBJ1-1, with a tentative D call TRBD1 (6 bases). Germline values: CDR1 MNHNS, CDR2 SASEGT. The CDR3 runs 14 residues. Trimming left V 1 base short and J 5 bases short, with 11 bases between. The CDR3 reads CASSEEGGRTEAFF. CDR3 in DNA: TGTGCCAGCAGTGAAGAGGGGGGGAGAACTGAAGCTTTCTTT.

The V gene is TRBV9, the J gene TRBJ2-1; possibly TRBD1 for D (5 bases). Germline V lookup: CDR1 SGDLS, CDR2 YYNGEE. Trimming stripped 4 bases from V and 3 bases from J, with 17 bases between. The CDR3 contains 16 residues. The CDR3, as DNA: TGTGCCAGCAGCCTCGGATGGCAGGGCGGCTACAATGAGCAGTTCTTC. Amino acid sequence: CASSLGWQGGYNEQFF.

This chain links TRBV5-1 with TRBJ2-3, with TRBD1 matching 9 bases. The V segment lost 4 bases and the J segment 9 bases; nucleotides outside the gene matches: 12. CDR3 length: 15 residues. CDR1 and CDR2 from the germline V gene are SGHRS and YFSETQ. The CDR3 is CASSPGTGTTRTQYF. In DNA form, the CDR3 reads TGCGCCAGCAGCCCAGGGACAGGGACAACCAGAACGCAGTATTTT.

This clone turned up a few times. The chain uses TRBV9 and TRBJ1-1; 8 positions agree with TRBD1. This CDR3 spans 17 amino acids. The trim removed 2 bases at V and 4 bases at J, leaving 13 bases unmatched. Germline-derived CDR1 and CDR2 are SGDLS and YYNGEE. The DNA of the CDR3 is TGTGCCAGCAGCGTCGCCTCCCTGGGGACAGGTGGCACTGAAGCTTTCTTT. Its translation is CASSVASLGTGGTEAFF. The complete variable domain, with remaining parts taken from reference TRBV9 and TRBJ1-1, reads DSGVTQTPKHLITATGQRVTLRCSPRSGDLSVYWYQQSLDQGLQFLIQYYNGEERAKGNILERFSAQQFPDLHSELNLSSLELGDSALYFCASSVASLGTGGTEAFFGQGTRLTVV.

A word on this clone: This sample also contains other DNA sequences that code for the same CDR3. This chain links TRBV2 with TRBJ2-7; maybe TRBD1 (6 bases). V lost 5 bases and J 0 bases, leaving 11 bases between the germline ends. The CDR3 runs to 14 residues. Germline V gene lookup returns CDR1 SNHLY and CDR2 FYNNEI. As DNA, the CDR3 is TGTGCCAGCAGTAAGCAGGGGCCCTCCTACGAGCAGTACTTC. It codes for CASSKQGPSYEQYF. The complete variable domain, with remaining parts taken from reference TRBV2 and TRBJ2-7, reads EPEVTQTPSHQVTQMGQEVILRCVPISNHLYFYWYRQILGQKVEFLVSFYNNEISEKSEIFDDQFSVERPDGSNFTLKIRSTKLEDSAMYFCASSKQGPSYEQYFGPGTRLTVT.

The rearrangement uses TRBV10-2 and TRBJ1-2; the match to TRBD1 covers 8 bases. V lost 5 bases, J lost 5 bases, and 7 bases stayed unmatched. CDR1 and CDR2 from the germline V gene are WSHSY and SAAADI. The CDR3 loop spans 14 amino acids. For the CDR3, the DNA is TGCGCCAGCAGTCCCCGGGACAGGACTTATGGCTACACCTTC. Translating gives CASSPRDRTYGYTF.

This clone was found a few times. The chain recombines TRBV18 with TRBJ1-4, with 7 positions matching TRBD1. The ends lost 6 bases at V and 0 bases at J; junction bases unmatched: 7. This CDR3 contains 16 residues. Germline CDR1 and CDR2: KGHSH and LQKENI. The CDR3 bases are TGTGCCAGCTCTCTGGGACAGTTTGCAACTAATGAAAAACTGTTTTTT. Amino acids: CASSLGQFATNEKLFF.

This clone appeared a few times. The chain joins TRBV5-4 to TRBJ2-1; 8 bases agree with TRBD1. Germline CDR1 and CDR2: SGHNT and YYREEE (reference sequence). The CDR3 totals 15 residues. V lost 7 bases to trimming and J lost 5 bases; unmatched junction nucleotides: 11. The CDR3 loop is CASQPRDRSHNEQFF. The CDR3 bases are TGTGCCAGCCAACCTAGGGACAGGTCTCACAATGAGCAGTTCTTC.

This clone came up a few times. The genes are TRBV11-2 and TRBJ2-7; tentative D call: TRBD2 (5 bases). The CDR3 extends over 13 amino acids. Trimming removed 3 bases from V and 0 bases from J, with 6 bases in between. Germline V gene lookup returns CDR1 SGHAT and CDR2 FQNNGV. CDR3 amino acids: CASSLGSSYEQYF. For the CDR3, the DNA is TGTGCCAGCAGCTTGGGGAGCTCCTACGAGCAGTACTTC.

In DNA, the CDR3 is TGTGCCAGCAAAGGTCTAGCGGACTCCTACGAGCAGTACTTC. This translates into CASKGLADSYEQYF. The V call is TRBV28, the J call TRBJ2-7; 7 nucleotides agree with TRBD2. The trim removed 7 bases at V and 0 bases at J, leaving 6 bases unmatched. Germline CDR1 reads MDHEN; CDR2 reads SYDVKM. The CDR3 runs 14 residues.

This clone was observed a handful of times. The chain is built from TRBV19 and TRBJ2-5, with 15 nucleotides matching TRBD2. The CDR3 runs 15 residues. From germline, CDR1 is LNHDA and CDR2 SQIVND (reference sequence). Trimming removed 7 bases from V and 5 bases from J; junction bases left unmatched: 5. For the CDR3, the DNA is TGTGCCAGTAAAGGACTAGCGGGGGGGCCGGAGACCCAGTACTTC. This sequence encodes CASKGLAGGPETQYF.

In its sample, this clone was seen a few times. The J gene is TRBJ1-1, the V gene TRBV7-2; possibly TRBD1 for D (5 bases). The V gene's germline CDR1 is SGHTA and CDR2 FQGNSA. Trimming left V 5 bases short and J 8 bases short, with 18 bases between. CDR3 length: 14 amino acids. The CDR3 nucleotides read TGTGCCAGCAGCATACTGGGGACTCTAGACGAAGCTTTCTTT. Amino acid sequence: CASSILGTLDEAFF.

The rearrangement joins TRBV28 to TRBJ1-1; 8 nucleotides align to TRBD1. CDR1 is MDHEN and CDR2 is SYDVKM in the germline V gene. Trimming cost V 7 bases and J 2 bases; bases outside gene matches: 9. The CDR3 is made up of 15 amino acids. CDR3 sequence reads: CASIPDRARNTEAFF. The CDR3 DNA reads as TGTGCCAGCATTCCGGACAGGGCGAGAAACACTGAAGCTTTCTTT. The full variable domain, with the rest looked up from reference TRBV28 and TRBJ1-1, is DVKVTQSSRYLVKRTGEKVFLECVQDMDHENMFWYRQDPGLGLRLIYFSYDVKMKEKGDIPEGYSVSREKKERFSLILESASTNQTSMYLCASIPDRARNTEAFFGQGTRLTVV.

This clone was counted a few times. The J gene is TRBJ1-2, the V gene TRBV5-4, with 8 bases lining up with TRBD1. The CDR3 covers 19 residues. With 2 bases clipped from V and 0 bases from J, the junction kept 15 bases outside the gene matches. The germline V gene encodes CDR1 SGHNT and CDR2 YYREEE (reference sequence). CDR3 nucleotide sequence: TGTGCCAGCAGCTTCCTCGCCCTTCGACAGGGGTCCACTAACTATGGCTACACCTTC. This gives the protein CASSFLALRQGSTNYGYTF.

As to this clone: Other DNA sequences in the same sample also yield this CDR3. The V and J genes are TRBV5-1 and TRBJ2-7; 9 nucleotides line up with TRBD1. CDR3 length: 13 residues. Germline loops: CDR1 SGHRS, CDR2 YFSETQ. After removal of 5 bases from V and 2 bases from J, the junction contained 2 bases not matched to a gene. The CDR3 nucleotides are TGCGCCAGCAGGAGGACAGGGGCCTACGAGCAGTACTTC. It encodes CASRRTGAYEQYF.

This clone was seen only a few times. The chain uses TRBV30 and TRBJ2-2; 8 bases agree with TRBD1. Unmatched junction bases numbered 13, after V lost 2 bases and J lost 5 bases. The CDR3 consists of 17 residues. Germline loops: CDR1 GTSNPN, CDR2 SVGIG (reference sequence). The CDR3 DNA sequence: TGTGCCTGGAGTTTCCTGTCAGGGGGCTTAGGGACCGGGGAGCTGTTTTTT. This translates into CAWSFLSGGLGTGELFF.

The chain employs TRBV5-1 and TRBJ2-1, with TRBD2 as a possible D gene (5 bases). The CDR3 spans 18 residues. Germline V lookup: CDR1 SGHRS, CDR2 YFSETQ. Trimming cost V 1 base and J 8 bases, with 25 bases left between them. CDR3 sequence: CASSLNVIASKVWDEQFF. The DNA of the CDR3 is TGCGCCAGCAGCTTGAATGTAATAGCTAGCAAGGTTTGGGATGAGCAGTTCTTC. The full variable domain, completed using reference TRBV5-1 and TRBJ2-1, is KAGVTQTPRYLIKTRGQQVTLSCSPISGHRSVSWYQQTPGQGLQFLFEYFSETQRNKGNFPGRFSGRQFSNSRSEMNVSTLELGDSALYLCASSLNVIASKVWDEQFFGPGTRLTVL.

The CDR3 DNA reads TGTGCCAGCAGTTTATTTAGCGGGAGGGCCAATGAGCAGTTCTTC. Protein sequence: CASSLFSGRANEQFF. This sequence joins TRBV28 and TRBJ2-1, with 11 bases that match TRBD2. This CDR3 has 15 amino acids. Germline V gives CDR1 MDHEN, CDR2 SYDVKM. Trimming took 1 base from V and 6 from J; bases not matched to a gene: 2.

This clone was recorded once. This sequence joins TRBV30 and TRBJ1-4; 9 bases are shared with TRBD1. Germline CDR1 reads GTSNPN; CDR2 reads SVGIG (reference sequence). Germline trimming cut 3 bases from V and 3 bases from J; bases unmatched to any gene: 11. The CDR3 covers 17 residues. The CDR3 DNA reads TGTGCCTGGAGGCTTGGACAGGGGAGGGTAGCTAATGAAAAACTGTTTTTT. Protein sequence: CAWRLGQGRVANEKLFF.

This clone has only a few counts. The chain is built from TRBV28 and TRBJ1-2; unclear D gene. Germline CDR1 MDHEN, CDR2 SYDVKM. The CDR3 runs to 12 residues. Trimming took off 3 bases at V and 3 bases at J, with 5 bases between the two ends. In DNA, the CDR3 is TGTGCCAGCAGTTTGCGGGACTATGGCTACACCTTC. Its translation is CASSLRDYGYTF.

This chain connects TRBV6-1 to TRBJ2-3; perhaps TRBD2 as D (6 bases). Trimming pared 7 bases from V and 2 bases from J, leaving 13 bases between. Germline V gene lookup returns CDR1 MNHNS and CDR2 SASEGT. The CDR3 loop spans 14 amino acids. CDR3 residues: CASKQRVVTDTQYF. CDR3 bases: TGTGCCAGCAAGCAGCGGGTGGTCACAGATACGCAGTATTTT.

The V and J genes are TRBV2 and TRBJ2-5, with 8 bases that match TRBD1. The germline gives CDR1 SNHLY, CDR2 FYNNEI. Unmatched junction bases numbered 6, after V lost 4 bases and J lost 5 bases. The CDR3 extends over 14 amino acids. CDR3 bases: TGTGCCAGCAGTGGCCCAGGGGGCACTGAGACCCAGTACTTC. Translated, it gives CASSGPGGTETQYF.

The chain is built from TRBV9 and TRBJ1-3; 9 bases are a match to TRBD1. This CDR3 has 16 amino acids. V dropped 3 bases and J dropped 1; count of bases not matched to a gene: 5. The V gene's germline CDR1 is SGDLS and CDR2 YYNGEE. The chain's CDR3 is CASSADRGFSGNTIYF. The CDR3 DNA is TGTGCCAGCAGCGCCGACAGGGGGTTTTCTGGAAACACCATATATTTT.

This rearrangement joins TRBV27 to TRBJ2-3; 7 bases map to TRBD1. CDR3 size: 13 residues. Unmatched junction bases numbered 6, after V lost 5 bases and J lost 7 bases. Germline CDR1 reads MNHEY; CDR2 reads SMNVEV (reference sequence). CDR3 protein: CASSPQDRYTQYF. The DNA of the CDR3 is TGTGCCAGCAGTCCCCAGGACAGGTATACGCAGTATTTT.

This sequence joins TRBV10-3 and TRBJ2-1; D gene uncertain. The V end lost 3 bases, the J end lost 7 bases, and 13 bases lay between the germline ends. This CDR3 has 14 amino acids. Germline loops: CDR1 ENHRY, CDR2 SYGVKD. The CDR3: CAISDHGPLNEQFF. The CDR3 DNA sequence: TGTGCCATCAGTGACCACGGTCCCCTGAATGAGCAGTTCTTC.

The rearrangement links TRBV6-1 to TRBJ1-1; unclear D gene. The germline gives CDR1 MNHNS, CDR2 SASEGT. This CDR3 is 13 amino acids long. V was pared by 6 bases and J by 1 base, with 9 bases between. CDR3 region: CASSPRGNTEAFF. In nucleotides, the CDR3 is TGTGCCAGCAGCCCACGGGGGAACACTGAAGCTTTCTTT.

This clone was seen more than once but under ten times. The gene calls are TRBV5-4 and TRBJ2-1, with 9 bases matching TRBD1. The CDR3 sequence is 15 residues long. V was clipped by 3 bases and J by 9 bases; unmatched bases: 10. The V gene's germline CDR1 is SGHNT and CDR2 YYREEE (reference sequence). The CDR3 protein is CASSSAVGTGIEQFF. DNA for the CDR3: TGTGCCAGCAGCTCGGCGGTGGGGACAGGGATTGAGCAGTTCTTC.